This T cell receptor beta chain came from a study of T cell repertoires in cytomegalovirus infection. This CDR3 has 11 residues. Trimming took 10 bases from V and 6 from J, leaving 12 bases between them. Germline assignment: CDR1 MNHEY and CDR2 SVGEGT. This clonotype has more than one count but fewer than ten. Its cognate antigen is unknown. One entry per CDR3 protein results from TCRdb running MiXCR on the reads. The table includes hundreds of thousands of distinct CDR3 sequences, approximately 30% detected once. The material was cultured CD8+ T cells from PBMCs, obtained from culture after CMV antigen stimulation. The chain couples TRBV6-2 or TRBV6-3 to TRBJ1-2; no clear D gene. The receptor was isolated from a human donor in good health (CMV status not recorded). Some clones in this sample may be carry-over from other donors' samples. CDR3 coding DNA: TGTGCCATCTTAGGAGGTGATGGCTACACCTTC. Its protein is CAILGGDGYTF.